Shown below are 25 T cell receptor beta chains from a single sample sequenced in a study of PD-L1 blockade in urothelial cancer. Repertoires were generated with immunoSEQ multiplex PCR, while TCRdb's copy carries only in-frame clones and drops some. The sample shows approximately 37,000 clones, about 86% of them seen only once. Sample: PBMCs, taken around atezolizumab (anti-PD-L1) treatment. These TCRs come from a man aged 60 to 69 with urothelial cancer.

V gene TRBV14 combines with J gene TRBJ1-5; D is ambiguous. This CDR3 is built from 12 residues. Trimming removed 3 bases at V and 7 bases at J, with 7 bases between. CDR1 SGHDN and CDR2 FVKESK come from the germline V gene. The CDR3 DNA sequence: TGTGCCAGCAGCCAGGCGGGACAGCCCCAGCATTTT. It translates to CASSQAGQPQHF. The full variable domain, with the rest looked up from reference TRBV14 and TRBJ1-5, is EAGVTQFPSHSVIEKGQTVTLRCDPISGHDNLYWYRRVMGKEIKFLLHFVKESKQDESGMPNNRFLAERTGGTYSTLKVQPAELEDSGVYFCASSQAGQPQHFGDGTRLSIL.

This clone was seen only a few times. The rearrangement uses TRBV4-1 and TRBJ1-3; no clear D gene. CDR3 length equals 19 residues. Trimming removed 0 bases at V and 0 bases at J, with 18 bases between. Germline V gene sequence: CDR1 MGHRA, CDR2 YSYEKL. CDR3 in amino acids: CASSQDGPRELSSGNTIYF. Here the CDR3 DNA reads TGCGCCAGCAGCCAAGATGGGCCCCGGGAGTTGAGCTCTGGAAACACCATATATTTT.

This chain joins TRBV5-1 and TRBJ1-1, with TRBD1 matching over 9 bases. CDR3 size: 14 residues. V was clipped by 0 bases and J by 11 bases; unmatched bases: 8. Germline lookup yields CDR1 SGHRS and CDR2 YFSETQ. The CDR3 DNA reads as TGCGCCAGCAGCTTGGATTTGGACAGGGGAACGGCTTTCTTT. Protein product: CASSLDLDRGTAFF.

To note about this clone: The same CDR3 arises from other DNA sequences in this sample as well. In DNA, the CDR3 is TGCGCCAGCAGCTTACAGGGATACACTGAAGCTTTCTTT. It is translated as CASSLQGYTEAFF. J is TRBJ1-1 and V is TRBV5-1; TRBD1 might be the D (6 bases). V was clipped by 2 bases and J by 3 bases, with 8 bases between them. There are 13 residues in the CDR3. CDR1 is SGHRS, CDR2 YFSETQ, per germline.

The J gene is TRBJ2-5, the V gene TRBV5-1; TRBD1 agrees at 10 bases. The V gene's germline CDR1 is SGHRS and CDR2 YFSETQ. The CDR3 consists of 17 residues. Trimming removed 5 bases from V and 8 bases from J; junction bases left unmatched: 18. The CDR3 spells CASSRWETGQGTETQYF. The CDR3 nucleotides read TGCGCCAGCAGTCGTTGGGAGACGGGACAGGGGACCGAAACCCAGTACTTC.

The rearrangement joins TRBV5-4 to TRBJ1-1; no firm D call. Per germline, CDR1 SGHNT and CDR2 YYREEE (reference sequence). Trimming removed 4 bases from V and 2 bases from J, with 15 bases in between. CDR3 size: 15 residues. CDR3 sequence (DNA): TGTGCCAGCAGCCCCAGAGGTAGTTTTAACACTGAAGCTTTCTTT. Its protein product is CASSPRGSFNTEAFF.

The DNA of the CDR3 is TGCGCCAGCAGCTTCTCCGTAGCGGGAGGGAACACCGGGGAGCTGTTTTTT. As protein: CASSFSVAGGNTGELFF. The chain has TRBV5-1 and TRBJ2-2; 10 nucleotides align to TRBD2. Germline V lookup: CDR1 SGHRS, CDR2 YFSETQ. Trimming at V came to 2 bases and at J to 1 base, leaving 5 bases not matched to a gene. The CDR3 has 17 residues.

CDR3 coding DNA: TGTGCCAGCAGGGCCAAAAGTGGCGACAGGGGGCGTACCGGGGAGCTGTTTTTT. Translation gives CASRAKSGDRGRTGELFF. The chain joins TRBV27 to TRBJ2-2, with 10 bases lining up with TRBD1. The V gene's germline CDR1 is MNHEY and CDR2 SMNVEV (reference sequence). CDR3 length: 18 amino acids. J gave up 5 bases and V 6 bases, and 15 bases lay outside the gene matches.

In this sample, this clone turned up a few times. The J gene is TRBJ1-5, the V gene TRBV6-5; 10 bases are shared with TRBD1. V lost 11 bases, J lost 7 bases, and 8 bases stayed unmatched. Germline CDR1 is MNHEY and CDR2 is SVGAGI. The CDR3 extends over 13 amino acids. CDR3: CASEGQGGQPQHF. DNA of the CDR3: TGTGCCTCAGAAGGACAGGGGGGGCAGCCCCAGCATTTT.

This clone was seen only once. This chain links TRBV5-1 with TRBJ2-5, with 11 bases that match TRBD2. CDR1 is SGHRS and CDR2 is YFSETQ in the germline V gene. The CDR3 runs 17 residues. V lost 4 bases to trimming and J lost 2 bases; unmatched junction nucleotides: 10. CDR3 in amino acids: CASSKGTSGSGQETQYF. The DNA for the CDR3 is TGCGCCAGCAGCAAAGGGACTAGCGGTTCGGGGCAAGAGACCCAGTACTTC.

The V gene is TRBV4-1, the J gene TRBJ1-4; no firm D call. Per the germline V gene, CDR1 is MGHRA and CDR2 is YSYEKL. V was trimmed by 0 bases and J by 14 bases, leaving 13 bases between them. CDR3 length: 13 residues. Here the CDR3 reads CASSQDLIGRLFF. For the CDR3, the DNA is TGCGCCAGCAGCCAAGATCTAATAGGGAGGCTGTTTTTT.

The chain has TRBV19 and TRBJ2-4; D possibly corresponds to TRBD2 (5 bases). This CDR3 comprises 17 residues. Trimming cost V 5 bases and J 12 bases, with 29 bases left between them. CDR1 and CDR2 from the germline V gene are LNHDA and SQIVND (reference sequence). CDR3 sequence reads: CASSPLSWQSPGGAQYF. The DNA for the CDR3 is TGTGCCAGTAGTCCTCTGTCGTGGCAGAGCCCCGGAGGTGCTCAGTACTTC.

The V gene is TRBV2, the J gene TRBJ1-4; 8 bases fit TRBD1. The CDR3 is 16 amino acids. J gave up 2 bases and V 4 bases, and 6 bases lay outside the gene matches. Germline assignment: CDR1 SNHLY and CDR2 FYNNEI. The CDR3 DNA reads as TGTGCCAGCAGTGGTGAACAGGGGGGCACTAATGAAAAACTGTTTTTT. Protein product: CASSGEQGGTNEKLFF.

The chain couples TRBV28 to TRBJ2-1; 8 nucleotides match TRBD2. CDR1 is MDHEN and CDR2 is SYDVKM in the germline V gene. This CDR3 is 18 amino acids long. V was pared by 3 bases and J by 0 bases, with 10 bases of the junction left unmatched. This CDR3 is CASSFAGGDYLSYNEQFF. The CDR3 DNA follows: TGTGCCAGCAGTTTCGCCGGGGGGGACTACCTCTCCTACAATGAGCAGTTCTTC.

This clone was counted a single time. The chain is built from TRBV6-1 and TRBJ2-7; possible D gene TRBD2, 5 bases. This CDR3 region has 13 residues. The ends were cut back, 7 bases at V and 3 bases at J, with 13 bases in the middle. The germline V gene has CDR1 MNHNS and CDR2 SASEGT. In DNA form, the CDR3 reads TGTGCCAGCACGAGGAGGTTCAGCTACGAGCAGTACTTC. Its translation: CASTRRFSYEQYF.

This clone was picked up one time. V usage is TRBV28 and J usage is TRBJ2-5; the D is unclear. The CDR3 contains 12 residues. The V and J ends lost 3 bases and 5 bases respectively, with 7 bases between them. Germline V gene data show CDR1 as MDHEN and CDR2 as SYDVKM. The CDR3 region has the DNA TGTGCCAGCAGTTTGCCAGCGGAGACCCAGTACTTC. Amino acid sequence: CASSLPAETQYF.

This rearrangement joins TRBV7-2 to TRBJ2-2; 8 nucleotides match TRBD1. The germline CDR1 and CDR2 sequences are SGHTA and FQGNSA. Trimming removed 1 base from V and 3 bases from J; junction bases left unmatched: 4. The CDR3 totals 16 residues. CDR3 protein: CASSLGQGAYTGELFF. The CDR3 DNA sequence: TGTGCCAGCAGCTTAGGGCAGGGGGCTTACACCGGGGAGCTGTTTTTT.

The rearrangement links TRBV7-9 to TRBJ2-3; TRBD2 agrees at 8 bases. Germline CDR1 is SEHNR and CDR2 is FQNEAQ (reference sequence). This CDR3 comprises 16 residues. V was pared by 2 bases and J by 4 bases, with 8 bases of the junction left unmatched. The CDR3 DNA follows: TGTGCCAGCAGCTTACCAGCGGGAGCCGGAGCAGATACGCAGTATTTT. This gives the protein CASSLPAGAGADTQYF.

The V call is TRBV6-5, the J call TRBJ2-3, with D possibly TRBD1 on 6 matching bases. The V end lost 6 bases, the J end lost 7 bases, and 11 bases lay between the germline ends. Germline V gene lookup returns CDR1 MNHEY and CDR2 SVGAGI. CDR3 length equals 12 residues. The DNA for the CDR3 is TGTGCCAGCAGAACCGACAGGAATACGCAGTATTTT. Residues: CASRTDRNTQYF.

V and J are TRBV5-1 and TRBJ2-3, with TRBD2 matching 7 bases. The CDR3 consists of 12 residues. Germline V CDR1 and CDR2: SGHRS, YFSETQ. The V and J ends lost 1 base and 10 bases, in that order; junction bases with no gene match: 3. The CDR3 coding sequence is TGCGCCAGCAGCTTGACTAGCGATCCGCAGTATTTT. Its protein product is CASSLTSDPQYF.

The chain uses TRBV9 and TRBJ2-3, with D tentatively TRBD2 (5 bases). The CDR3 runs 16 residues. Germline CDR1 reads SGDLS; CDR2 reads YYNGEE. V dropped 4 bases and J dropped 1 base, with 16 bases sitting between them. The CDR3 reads CASSPYRGSGTDTQYF. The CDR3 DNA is TGTGCCAGCAGCCCCTACCGTGGTAGCGGCACAGATACGCAGTATTTT.

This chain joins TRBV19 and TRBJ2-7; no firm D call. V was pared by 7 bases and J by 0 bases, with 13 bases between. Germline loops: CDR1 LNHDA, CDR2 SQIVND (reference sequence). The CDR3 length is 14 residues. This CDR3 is CASTLTWSSYEQYF. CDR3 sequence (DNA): TGTGCCAGTACCCTGACTTGGAGCTCCTACGAGCAGTACTTC.

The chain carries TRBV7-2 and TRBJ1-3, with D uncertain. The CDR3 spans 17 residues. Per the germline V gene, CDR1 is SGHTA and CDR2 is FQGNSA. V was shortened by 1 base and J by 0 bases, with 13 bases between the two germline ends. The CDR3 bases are TGTGCCAGCAGCTTAGACCTGGCCCGAACCTCTGGAAACACCATATATTTT. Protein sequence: CASSLDLARTSGNTIYF.

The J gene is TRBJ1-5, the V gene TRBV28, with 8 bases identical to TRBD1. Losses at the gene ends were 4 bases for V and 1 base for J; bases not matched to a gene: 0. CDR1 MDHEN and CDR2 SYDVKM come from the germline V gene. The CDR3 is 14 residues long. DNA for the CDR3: TGTGCCAGCAGTTCAGGGGGCAGCAATCAGCCCCAGCATTTT. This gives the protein CASSSGGSNQPQHF.

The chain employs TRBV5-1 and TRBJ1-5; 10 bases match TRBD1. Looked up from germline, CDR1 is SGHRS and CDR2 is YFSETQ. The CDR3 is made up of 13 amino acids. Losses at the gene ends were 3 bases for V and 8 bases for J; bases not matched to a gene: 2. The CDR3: CASSWDRGEPQHF. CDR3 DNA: TGCGCCAGCAGCTGGGACAGGGGTGAGCCCCAGCATTTT.